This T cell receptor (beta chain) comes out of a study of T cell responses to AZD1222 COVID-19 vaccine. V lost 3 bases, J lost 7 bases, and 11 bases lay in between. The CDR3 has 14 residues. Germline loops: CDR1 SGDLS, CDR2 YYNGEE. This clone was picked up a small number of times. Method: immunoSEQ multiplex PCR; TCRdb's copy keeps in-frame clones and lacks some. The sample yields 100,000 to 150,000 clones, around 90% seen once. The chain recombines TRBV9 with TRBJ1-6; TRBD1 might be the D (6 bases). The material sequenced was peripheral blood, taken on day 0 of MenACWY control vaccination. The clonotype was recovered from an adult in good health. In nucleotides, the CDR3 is TGTGCCAGCAGCGCAGGGGCGACGAATTCACCCCTCCACTTT. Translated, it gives CASSAGATNSPLHF.